The 6 T cell receptor beta chains in this list originate from one sample, sequenced in a study of blood T cell repertoires in COVID-19. Using immunoSEQ multiplex PCR, the repertoire was profiled, and TCRdb retains in-frame clones only, with some absent. The data contain over 200,000 clones, 80% to 90% of them singletons. The sample taken for sequencing was peripheral blood. These receptors were obtained from a man aged 30 to 45 with COVID-19, enrolled during active disease.

The chain couples TRBV7-9 to TRBJ1-1; D is ambiguous. The CDR3 is made up of 13 amino acids. V lost 2 bases and J lost 2, with 6 bases in between. The germline gives CDR1 SEHNR, CDR2 FQNEAQ (reference sequence). The CDR3 loop is CASSLIDNTEAFF. Written as DNA, the CDR3 is TGTGCCAGCAGCTTAATAGATAACACTGAAGCTTTCTTT.

The chain employs TRBV5-8 and TRBJ1-1, with a weak D call TRBD1 (5 bases). The V end lost 3 bases, the J end lost 0 bases, and 9 bases lay between the germline ends. The CDR3 has 14 amino acids. Germline CDR1 SGHTS, CDR2 YDEGEE. DNA of the CDR3: TGTGCCAGCAGCTACAGGTTCATGAACACTGAAGCTTTCTTT. This sequence encodes CASSYRFMNTEAFF.

The J gene is TRBJ1-1, the V gene TRBV14; 9 bases line up with TRBD1. CDR3 length: 16 residues. Germline lookup yields CDR1 SGHDN and CDR2 FVKESK. The ends lost 3 bases at V and 0 bases at J; junction bases unmatched: 5. The chain's CDR3 is CASSHGTGFLNTEAFF. The DNA for the CDR3 is TGTGCCAGCAGCCATGGGACAGGGTTCCTGAACACTGAAGCTTTCTTT.

The genes are TRBV2 and TRBJ1-5; a possible D gene is TRBD1 (5 bases). Germline V CDR1 and CDR2: SNHLY, FYNNEI. The V end was cut by 2 bases, the J end by 0 bases, with 11 bases between. This CDR3 has 16 amino acids. In nucleotides, the CDR3 is TGTGCCAGCAGTGAACAGGGATTGTCTAGCAATCAGCCCCAGCATTTT. This translates into CASSEQGLSSNQPQHF.

CDR3 DNA: TGTGCCAGCAGTGAAGCGAGTGTCCTACCCCAGCATTTT. Translated: CASSEASVLPQHF. This rearrangement joins TRBV6-1 to TRBJ1-5; no clear D. The germline V gene encodes CDR1 MNHNS and CDR2 SASEGT. The CDR3 contains 13 residues. V shed 0 bases and J shed 10 bases, with 10 bases lying between them.

A few counts support this clone. This chain links TRBV4-3 with TRBJ2-2; 13 positions match TRBD2. V was pared by 1 base and J by 5 bases, with 7 bases of the junction left unmatched. The germline gives CDR1 LGHNA, CDR2 YSLEER. This CDR3 is built from 18 residues. CDR3 DNA sequence: TGCGCCAGCAGCCAAGTTGGACTAGCGGGGGCCATTACCGGGGAGCTGTTTTTT. It is translated as CASSQVGLAGAITGELFF.